This T cell receptor beta chain was recorded in a study of blood T cells in healthy people across ages. About the research overall: Per two T cells, about one barcoded beta molecule was captured through template switching.

Note on this clonotype: Its matching antigen is unknown.

CDR3 length: 14 residues. V lost 4 bases to trimming and J lost 3 bases, with 11 bases between them. The germline gives CDR1 MNHNY, CDR2 SVGAGI (reference sequence). Study-wide results and limits: Naive CD4+ cells and diversity were both higher in long-lived donors than in aged donors. Diversity estimates drawn from one million T cells were deemed underestimates.

Donors were systemically healthy Caucasian individuals from Russia aged about 6 to 95 years. Primers used in a second PCR of about 7 to 12 cycles were a sample-barcoded 5' primer and a J-beta primer mix. TCRdb called the 5' RACE reads again in MiXCR, with one record for every CDR3 protein. The table shows 800,000 or so distinct CDR3 sequences, with around half occurring only once. The sample taken for sequencing was blood. The chain employs TRBV6-6 and TRBJ2-3; no definite D call. This receptor was identified in an older man in good health. The CDR3 nucleotides are TGTGCCAGCAGTTTGGCGCGGCCTACAGATACGCAGTATTTT. It is translated as CASSLARPTDTQYF.